The 20 T cell receptor beta chains below come from one sample, sequenced in a study of cytomegalovirus exposure and HLA in healthy donors. Amplification used 60 Vbeta primers and 13 Jbeta primers. The table came from immunoSEQ multiplex PCR; TCRdb's copy has only in-frame clones and leaves some out. The sample has around 100,000 clones; approximately 87% are singletons. Sequencing was performed on PBMCs. Source of these receptors: a man in his forties or fifties in good health and CMV-seronegative.

J is TRBJ2-2 and V is TRBV18; TRBD2 agrees at 11 bases. V lost 3 bases, J lost 0 bases, and 3 bases stayed unmatched. The CDR3 is 17 amino acids. In germline, CDR1 is KGHSH, CDR2 LQKENI. The CDR3 loop is CASSPPTSGANTGELFF. DNA for the CDR3: TGTGCCAGCTCACCTCCGACTAGCGGGGCGAACACCGGGGAGCTGTTTTTT.

The chain uses TRBV30 and TRBJ2-7, with a tentative D call TRBD1 (7 bases). The CDR3 extends over 14 amino acids. V was pared by 3 bases and J by 0 bases, with 12 bases between. CDR1 and CDR2 from the germline V gene are GTSNPN and SVGIG (reference sequence). In DNA form, the CDR3 reads TGTGCCTGGAGGCGACAGGGAGGCTCCTACGAGCAGTACTTC. This gives the protein CAWRRQGGSYEQYF.

The rearrangement uses TRBV29-1 and TRBJ1-1; weak D call: TRBD1 (5 bases). Trimming stripped 4 bases from V and 6 bases from J, with 15 bases between. Germline lookup yields CDR1 SQVTM and CDR2 ANQGSEA. This CDR3 region has 13 residues. The CDR3 reads CSVAGGGVSEAFF. In DNA form, the CDR3 reads TGCAGCGTTGCAGGCGGGGGGGTCTCTGAAGCTTTCTTT.

The J gene is TRBJ2-3, the V gene TRBV9; 9 bases agree with TRBD2. Looked up from germline, CDR1 is SGDLS and CDR2 is YYNGEE. The CDR3 totals 18 residues. Unmatched junction bases numbered 15, after V lost 4 bases and J lost 3 bases. The CDR3 DNA is TGTGCCAGCAGCCTAGAAGGGCGGGGGGGCCCGGTGACAGATACGCAGTATTTT. This sequence encodes CASSLEGRGGPVTDTQYF.

The J gene is TRBJ2-7, the V gene TRBV10-3; TRBD1 matches at 11 bases. Per the germline V gene, CDR1 is ENHRY and CDR2 is SYGVKD. The V segment lost 8 bases and the J segment 0 bases; nucleotides outside the gene matches: 15. This CDR3 comprises 18 residues. CDR3 DNA: TGTGCCATCTCGCCCGGGACAGGGGGTGCGAAAAGCTCCTACGAGCAGTACTTC. This encodes CAISPGTGGAKSSYEQYF.

This chain links TRBV19 with TRBJ2-3; unclear D gene. The CDR3 is 11 amino acids. Trimming took off 5 bases at V and 9 bases at J, with 9 bases between the two ends. Per the germline V gene, CDR1 is LNHDA and CDR2 is SQIVND (reference sequence). The CDR3 coding sequence is TGTGCCAGTAGTTCGACAATAACGCAGTATTTT. The encoded protein is CASSSTITQYF.

The chain has TRBV7-9 and TRBJ2-3; 11 bases line up with TRBD2. The junction had 7 bases not matched to a gene; V was cut back by 4 bases and J by 1 base. Germline CDR1 is SEHNR and CDR2 is FQNEAQ (reference sequence). This CDR3 spans 17 amino acids. CDR3 loop: CASSSPTSGDGTDTQYF. The CDR3 DNA reads TGTGCCAGCAGCTCCCCGACTAGCGGGGACGGCACAGATACGCAGTATTTT.

The rearrangement uses TRBV5-6 and TRBJ2-4, with no clear D. Germline-derived CDR1 and CDR2 are SGHDT and YYEEEE. V was shortened by 3 bases and J by 7 bases, with 5 bases between the two germline ends. There are 11 residues in the CDR3. The CDR3 is CASSYSNIQYF. CDR3 bases: TGTGCCAGCAGCTACAGTAACATTCAGTACTTC.

J is TRBJ2-7 and V is TRBV6-6; 8 nucleotides align to TRBD2. This CDR3 region has 14 residues. The germline gives CDR1 MNHNY, CDR2 SVGAGI (reference sequence). With V trimmed by 7 bases and J by 4 bases, 9 bases remained unmatched. CDR3 protein: CASTRTGGGYEQYF. In DNA, the CDR3 is TGTGCCAGCACCCGAACGGGGGGGGGTTACGAGCAGTACTTC.

V gene TRBV19 combines with J gene TRBJ1-1, with 11 bases identical to TRBD1. The CDR3 consists of 17 residues. Per the germline V gene, CDR1 is LNHDA and CDR2 is SQIVND (reference sequence). The trim removed 7 bases at V and 4 bases at J, leaving 14 bases unmatched. This CDR3 is CASNGAGTGGFSTEAFF. Written as DNA, the CDR3 is TGTGCCAGTAACGGCGCGGGGACAGGGGGTTTTAGCACTGAAGCTTTCTTT.

This clone occurred once. The rearrangement links TRBV30 to TRBJ1-1; D gene ambiguous. Germline CDR1 GTSNPN, CDR2 SVGIG (reference sequence). This CDR3 is 14 amino acids long. The V end was cut by 0 bases, the J end by 2 bases, with 10 bases between. Written as DNA, the CDR3 is TGTGCCTGGAGTGTATTAGGGAGTAACACTGAAGCTTTCTTT. It specifies CAWSVLGSNTEAFF.

V and J are TRBV18 and TRBJ2-2; 13 nucleotides line up with TRBD2. The junction had 5 bases not matched to a gene; V was cut back by 3 bases and J by 4 bases. The CDR3 is 17 residues long. CDR1 and CDR2 from the germline V gene are KGHSH and LQKENI. In DNA form, the CDR3 reads TGTGCCAGCTCACCGGGGACTAGCGGGGTTATCACCGGGGAGCTGTTTTTT. The encoded protein is CASSPGTSGVITGELFF. The whole variable domain, filled in from reference TRBV18 and TRBJ2-2, reads NAGVMQNPRHLVRRRGQEARLRCSPMKGHSHVYWYRQLPEEGLKFMVYLQKENIIDESGMPKERFSAEFPKEGPSILRIQQVVRGDSAAYFCASSPGTSGVITGELFFGEGSRLTVL.

The chain recombines TRBV6-6 with TRBJ2-2, with TRBD2 identical over 7 bases. The CDR3 is 13 residues long. Germline CDR1 MNHNY, CDR2 SVGAGI (reference sequence). V lost 6 bases, J lost 6 bases, and 4 bases stayed unmatched. The CDR3 loop is CASSPGGSGELFF. The CDR3 DNA reads as TGTGCCAGCAGCCCCGGGGGGTCCGGGGAGCTGTTTTTT.

The chain recombines TRBV5-1 with TRBJ1-1, with 7 bases fitting TRBD1. The V gene's germline CDR1 is SGHRS and CDR2 YFSETQ. V shed 4 bases, J shed 1 base, and the junction held 4 bases outside the gene matches. The CDR3 runs to 14 residues. The CDR3 DNA follows: TGCGCCAGCAGCCCTGACAGGGCGAACACTGAAGCTTTCTTT. Translated, it gives CASSPDRANTEAFF.

The CDR3 sequence: CASTWHNEQFF. In nucleotides, the CDR3 is TGTGCCAGCACCTGGCACAATGAGCAGTTCTTC. The genes are TRBV7-8 and TRBJ2-1; D unresolved. V was shortened by 7 bases and J by 5 bases, with 6 bases between the two germline ends. The CDR3 extends over 11 amino acids. Germline V lookup: CDR1 SGHVS, CDR2 FQNEAQ.

The chain links TRBV5-4 to TRBJ2-1; D gene ambiguous. This CDR3 contains 15 residues. The germline gives CDR1 SGHNT, CDR2 YYREEE (reference sequence). Trimming pared 1 base from V and 2 bases from J, leaving 10 bases between. The CDR3 DNA is TGTGCCAGCAGCTTGCCCCAGGCCACCTACAATGAGCAGTTCTTC. As protein: CASSLPQATYNEQFF.

The gene calls are TRBV9 and TRBJ2-2; 7 bases are shared with TRBD1. Trimming took 6 bases from V and 4 from J; bases not matched to a gene: 3. Germline CDR1 is SGDLS and CDR2 is YYNGEE. The CDR3 covers 13 residues. CDR3 DNA sequence: TGTGCCAGCACGCAGGGGGTCACCGGGGAGCTGTTTTTT. Protein sequence: CASTQGVTGELFF.

The rearrangement uses TRBV5-1 and TRBJ1-6; 10 positions agree with TRBD1. Germline V CDR1 and CDR2: SGHRS, YFSETQ. This CDR3 has 15 residues. The junction had 3 bases not matched to a gene; V was cut back by 2 bases and J by 7 bases. The CDR3 here is CASSLRDRGNSPLHF. CDR3 DNA sequence: TGCGCCAGCAGCTTACGGGACAGGGGAAATTCACCCCTCCACTTT.

This sequence joins TRBV7-9 and TRBJ2-1; 10 nucleotides match TRBD1. With V trimmed by 5 bases and J by 7 bases, 8 bases remained unmatched. There are 15 residues in the CDR3. Germline V gene data show CDR1 as SEHNR and CDR2 as FQNEAQ (reference sequence). The CDR3 coding sequence is TGTGCCAGCAGCACCCGACAGGGGGCGGAAAATGAGCAGTTCTTC. Residues: CASSTRQGAENEQFF.

The V and J genes are TRBV5-4 and TRBJ1-4, with TRBD1 as a possible D gene (5 bases). Germline CDR1 is SGHNT and CDR2 is YYREEE (reference sequence). The CDR3 is made up of 15 amino acids. V lost 0 bases and J lost 4, with 10 bases in between. The DNA of the CDR3 is TGTGCCAGCAGCTTGGATGGGGCTTATAATGAAAAACTGTTTTTT. This encodes CASSLDGAYNEKLFF.